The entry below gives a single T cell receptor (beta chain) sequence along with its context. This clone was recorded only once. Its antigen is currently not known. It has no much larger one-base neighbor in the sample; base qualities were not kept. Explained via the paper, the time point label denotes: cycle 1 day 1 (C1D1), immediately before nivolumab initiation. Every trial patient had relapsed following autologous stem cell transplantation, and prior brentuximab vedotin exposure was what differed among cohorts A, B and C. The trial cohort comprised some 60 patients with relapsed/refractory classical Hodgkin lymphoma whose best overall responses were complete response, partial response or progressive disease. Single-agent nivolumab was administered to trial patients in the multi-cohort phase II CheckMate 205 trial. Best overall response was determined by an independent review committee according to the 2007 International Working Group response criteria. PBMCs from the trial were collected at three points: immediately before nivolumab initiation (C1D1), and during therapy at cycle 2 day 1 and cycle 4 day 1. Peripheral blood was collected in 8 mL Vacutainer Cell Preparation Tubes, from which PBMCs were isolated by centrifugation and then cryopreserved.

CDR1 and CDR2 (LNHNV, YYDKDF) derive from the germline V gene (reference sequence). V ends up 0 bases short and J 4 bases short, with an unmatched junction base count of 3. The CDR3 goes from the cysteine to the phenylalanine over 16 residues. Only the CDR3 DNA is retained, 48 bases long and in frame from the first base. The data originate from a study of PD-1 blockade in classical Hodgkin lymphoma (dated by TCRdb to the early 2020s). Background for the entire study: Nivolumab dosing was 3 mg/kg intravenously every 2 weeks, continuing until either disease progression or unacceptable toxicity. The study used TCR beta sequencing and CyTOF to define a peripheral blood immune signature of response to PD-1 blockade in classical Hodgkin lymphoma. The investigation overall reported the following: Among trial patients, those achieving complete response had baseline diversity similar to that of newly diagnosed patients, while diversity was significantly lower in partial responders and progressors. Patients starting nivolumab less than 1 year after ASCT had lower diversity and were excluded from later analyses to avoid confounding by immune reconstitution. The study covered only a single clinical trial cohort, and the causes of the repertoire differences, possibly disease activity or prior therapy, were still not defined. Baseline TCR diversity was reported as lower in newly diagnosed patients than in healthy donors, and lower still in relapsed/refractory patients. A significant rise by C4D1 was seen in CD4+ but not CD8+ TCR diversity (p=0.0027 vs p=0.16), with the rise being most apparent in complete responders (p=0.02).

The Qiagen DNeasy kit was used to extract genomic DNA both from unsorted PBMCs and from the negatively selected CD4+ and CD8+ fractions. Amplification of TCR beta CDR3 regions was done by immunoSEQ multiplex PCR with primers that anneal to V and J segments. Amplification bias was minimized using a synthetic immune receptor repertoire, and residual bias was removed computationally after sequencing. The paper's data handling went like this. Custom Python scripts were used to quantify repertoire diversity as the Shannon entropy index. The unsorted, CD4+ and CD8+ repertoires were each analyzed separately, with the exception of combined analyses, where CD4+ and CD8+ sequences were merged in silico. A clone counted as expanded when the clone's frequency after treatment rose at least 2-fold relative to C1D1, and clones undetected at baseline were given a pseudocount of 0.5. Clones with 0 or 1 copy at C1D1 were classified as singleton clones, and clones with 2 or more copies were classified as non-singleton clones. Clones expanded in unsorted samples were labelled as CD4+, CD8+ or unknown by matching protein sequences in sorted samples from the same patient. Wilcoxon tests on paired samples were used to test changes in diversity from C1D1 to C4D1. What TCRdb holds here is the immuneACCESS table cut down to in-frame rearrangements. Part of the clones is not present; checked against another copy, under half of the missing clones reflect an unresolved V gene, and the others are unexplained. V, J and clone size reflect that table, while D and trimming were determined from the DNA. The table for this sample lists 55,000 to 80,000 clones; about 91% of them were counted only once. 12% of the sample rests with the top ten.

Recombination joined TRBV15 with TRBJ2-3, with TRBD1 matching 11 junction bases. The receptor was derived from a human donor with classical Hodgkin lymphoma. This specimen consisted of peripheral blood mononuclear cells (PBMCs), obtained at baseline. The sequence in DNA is TGTGCCACCAGCAGAGATAGGACAGGGGGCGCAGATACGCAGTATTTT. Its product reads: CATSRDRTGGADTQYF.